The 20 T cell receptor beta chains reported below all come from one sample, sequenced in a study of siplizumab effects on memory and regulatory T cells. The assay was immunoSEQ multiplex PCR, and TCRdb's table has in-frame clones only and misses some. The table includes tens of thousands of clones, around 97% detected once. Specimen: naive CD8+ T cells sorted from blood. Receptors were obtained from a human donor in good health.

The V call is TRBV27, the J call TRBJ2-7, with 9 bases matching TRBD1. V shed 5 bases, J shed 3 bases, and the junction held 5 bases outside the gene matches. CDR1 and CDR2 (germline): MNHEY, SMNVEV (reference sequence). The CDR3 runs to 14 residues. CDR3 residues: CASSLTGGFYEQYF. DNA of the CDR3: TGTGCCAGCAGTCTGACAGGGGGGTTCTACGAGCAGTACTTC.

V and J are TRBV9 and TRBJ2-1; 12 bases map to TRBD2. The CDR3 spans 14 residues. The germline V gene encodes CDR1 SGDLS and CDR2 YYNGEE. With V trimmed by 4 bases and J by 6 bases, 2 bases remained unmatched. The chain's CDR3 is CASSSSGRGNEQFF. The CDR3 DNA reads TGTGCCAGCAGCTCTAGCGGGAGGGGCAATGAGCAGTTCTTC.

The chain combines TRBV6-6 with TRBJ2-1; 8 nucleotides align to TRBD2. This CDR3 spans 11 amino acids. The V gene end was trimmed by 6 bases and the J gene end by 14 bases; junction bases not matched to a gene: 6. Germline lookup yields CDR1 MNHNY and CDR2 SVGAGI (reference sequence). The CDR3: CASSQGLVEFF. The DNA of the CDR3 is TGTGCCAGCAGCCAGGGACTAGTTGAGTTCTTC.

V and J are TRBV9 and TRBJ2-4; 9 bases match TRBD1. Losses at the gene ends were 5 bases for V and 0 bases for J; bases not matched to a gene: 12. The germline CDR1 and CDR2 sequences are SGDLS and YYNGEE. The CDR3 is 18 amino acids. The chain's CDR3 is CASRQEQGASKAKNIQYF. The DNA of the CDR3 is TGTGCCAGCAGGCAAGAACAGGGGGCATCCAAAGCCAAAAACATTCAGTACTTC.

The rearrangement joins TRBV13 to TRBJ1-2; D is possibly TRBD1 (5 bases). Germline values: CDR1 PRHDT, CDR2 FYEKMQ (reference sequence). The CDR3 sequence is 14 residues long. Trimming pared 0 bases from V and 4 bases from J, leaving 9 bases between. The CDR3 here is CASSLGDTSYGYTF. The CDR3 DNA reads as TGTGCCAGCAGCTTAGGGGACACGAGCTATGGCTACACCTTC.

The J gene is TRBJ2-7, the V gene TRBV6-1; 8 nucleotides align to TRBD1. Trimming at V came to 1 base and at J to 0 bases, leaving 11 bases not matched to a gene. Germline CDR1 is MNHNS and CDR2 is SASEGT. The CDR3 is 18 residues long. CDR3 amino acids: CASSEEWQGAISSYEQYF. The DNA of the CDR3 is TGTGCCAGCAGTGAAGAGTGGCAGGGGGCCATTAGCTCCTACGAGCAGTACTTC.

This rearrangement joins TRBV30 to TRBJ2-1; unclear D gene. Germline-derived CDR1 and CDR2 are GTSNPN and SVGIG (reference sequence). With 5 bases removed from V and 5 bases from J, the gap between germline ends came to 10 bases. CDR3 length equals 12 residues. The CDR3 nucleotides are TGTGCCTGGGGGTCAGCGCACAATGAGCAGTTCTTC. Its protein product is CAWGSAHNEQFF.

V is TRBV5-1 and J is TRBJ1-6, with TRBD1 as a possible D gene (6 bases). Trimming took 2 bases from V and 2 from J, leaving 17 bases between them. This CDR3 is 18 amino acids long. CDR1 SGHRS and CDR2 YFSETQ come from the germline V gene. The CDR3 bases are TGCGCCAGCAGCTTAGGGCAGGGGCTCGGCCCCTATAATTCACCCCTCCACTTT. Its translation is CASSLGQGLGPYNSPLHF.

This clone was observed a single time. The chain carries TRBV6-6 and TRBJ2-2; 7 bases agree with TRBD2. The CDR3 extends over 13 amino acids. Trimming at V came to 2 bases and at J to 6 bases, leaving 0 bases not matched to a gene. From germline, CDR1 is MNHNY and CDR2 SVGAGI (reference sequence). The CDR3 sequence: CASSYGGAGELFF. The DNA for the CDR3 is TGTGCCAGCAGTTACGGGGGGGCCGGGGAGCTGTTTTTT.

The J gene is TRBJ2-7, the V gene TRBV5-5, with 9 bases that match TRBD2. CDR1 and CDR2 (germline): SGHKS, YYEKEE (reference sequence). This CDR3 has 14 amino acids. The ends lost 6 bases at V and 2 bases at J; junction bases unmatched: 6. CDR3 residues: CASTSLAGPYEQYF. The CDR3 DNA is TGTGCCAGCACCTCCCTAGCGGGGCCCTACGAGCAGTACTTC.

The rearrangement uses TRBV10-3 and TRBJ2-7; 7 nucleotides agree with TRBD1. The CDR3 length is 14 residues. Germline V gene data show CDR1 as ENHRY and CDR2 as SYGVKD. Trimming cost V 6 bases and J 2 bases; bases outside gene matches: 7. The DNA of the CDR3 is TGTGCCATCAGAGACCCGGGACAGACCTACGAGCAGTACTTC. Amino acid sequence: CAIRDPGQTYEQYF.

The chain employs TRBV9 and TRBJ2-3; D perhaps matches TRBD1 (6 bases). Germline assignment: CDR1 SGDLS and CDR2 YYNGEE. V lost 3 bases and J 0 bases, leaving 11 bases between the germline ends. The CDR3 consists of 15 residues. CDR3 sequence (DNA): TGTGCCAGCAGCGCCCTGACAGGAAGCACAGATACGCAGTATTTT. Translating it yields CASSALTGSTDTQYF.

The V and J genes are TRBV6-1 and TRBJ1-6; 10 nucleotides agree with TRBD1. The CDR3 covers 15 residues. Looked up from germline, CDR1 is MNHNS and CDR2 is SASEGT. V lost 5 bases, J lost 6 bases, and 4 bases stayed unmatched. The CDR3 reads CASSKWDRGNSPLHF. The CDR3 DNA reads TGTGCCAGCAGTAAATGGGACAGGGGTAATTCACCCCTCCACTTT.

This clone occurred once. The genes are TRBV29-1 and TRBJ2-1; 11 bases fit TRBD2. J was trimmed by 3 bases and V by 2 bases; bases with no gene match: 6. Germline V lookup: CDR1 SQVTM, CDR2 ANQGSEA. The CDR3 covers 16 residues. The CDR3 reads CSVELASGRLYNEQFF. Written as DNA, the CDR3 is TGCAGCGTTGAACTCGCTAGCGGGAGGCTCTACAATGAGCAGTTCTTC.

This clone appeared once. The chain links TRBV28 to TRBJ2-7; 8 bases fit TRBD1. The V segment lost 5 bases and the J segment 3 bases; nucleotides outside the gene matches: 12. The CDR3 runs to 16 residues. Germline assignment: CDR1 MDHEN and CDR2 SYDVKM. CDR3 residues: CASSILPAGGHYEQYF. CDR3 sequence (DNA): TGTGCCAGCAGTATCTTACCCGCAGGGGGCCACTACGAGCAGTACTTC.

The gene calls are TRBV5-1 and TRBJ1-2, with D tentatively TRBD1 (5 bases). This CDR3 comprises 14 residues. The germline CDR1 and CDR2 sequences are SGHRS and YFSETQ. V lost 5 bases, J lost 6 bases, and 17 bases lay in between. Here the CDR3 DNA reads TGCGCCAGCAGTTTCGAACCTGGGGGGGATGGCTACACCTTC. Amino acids: CASSFEPGGDGYTF.

The genes are TRBV7-8 and TRBJ2-1, with a possible D match to TRBD2 (6 bases). The CDR3 has 16 amino acids. The V end lost 1 base, the J end lost 3 bases, and 13 bases lay between the germline ends. Per germline, CDR1 SGHVS and CDR2 FQNEAQ. The CDR3 nucleotides are TGTGCCAGCAGCTTAGAAACGGGACTCAGCTACAATGAGCAGTTCTTC. Protein product: CASSLETGLSYNEQFF.

This clone was seen once. The chain links TRBV27 to TRBJ2-1; 9 nucleotides line up with TRBD2. The CDR3 has 19 amino acids. The germline CDR1 and CDR2 sequences are MNHEY and SMNVEV (reference sequence). V lost 5 bases and J lost 1; bases outside the gene matches: 15. CDR3 DNA sequence: TGTGCCAGCAGTCAAATGACTAGCGGTTATATTCCGTCCTACAATGAGCAGTTCTTC. This encodes CASSQMTSGYIPSYNEQFF.

V is TRBV30 and J is TRBJ2-4; D is undetermined. From germline, CDR1 is GTSNPN and CDR2 SVGIG (reference sequence). The CDR3 has 15 residues. V lost 1 base, J lost 0 bases, and 10 bases lay in between. The CDR3 is CAWSAFSLAKNIQYF. The CDR3, as DNA: TGTGCCTGGAGTGCCTTCAGTCTAGCCAAAAACATTCAGTACTTC.

The chain uses TRBV7-9 and TRBJ2-1; 14 nucleotides line up with TRBD2. V lost 4 bases, J lost 0 bases, and 5 bases stayed unmatched. Germline V lookup: CDR1 SEHNR, CDR2 FQNEAQ (reference sequence). The CDR3 covers 18 residues. The CDR3 DNA reads TGTGCCAGCAGCTCCGGGACTAGCGGGAGTAGCTCCTACAATGAGCAGTTCTTC. Its protein product is CASSSGTSGSSSYNEQFF.